The text below deals with one TCR beta chain. Its target is not known. The V gene's germline CDR1 is DFQATT and CDR2 SNEGSKA (reference sequence). The length of the CDR3 is 16 residues. Trimming left V 3 bases short and J 0 bases short, with 14 bases between. The data were obtained in a study of post-analysis software for immune sequencing data. Study conclusions and caveats: Among roughly five TRBV segments more frequent in patients than controls were TRBV5-6, TRBV5-1 and TRBV20-1. Samples from a shared batch, those prepared together, strongly co-clustered by F measure.

TCR beta cDNA libraries had unique molecular identifiers. T cells numbering roughly 0.85 to 11 million gave rise to 400,000 to 550,000 cDNA molecules. One entry per CDR3 protein results from TCRdb running MiXCR on the PCR reads. Seen here are about 540,000 distinct CDR3 sequences, 30% to 40% observed once, and the top ten hold around 6.1%. The sequencing input was blood. The chain has TRBV20-1 and TRBJ1-4; D remains unclear. The origin of this receptor is a girl under 18 with multiple sclerosis. DNA for the CDR3: TGCAGTGCTAGGTCCAGGACGGCGGCAACTAATGAAAAACTGTTTTTT. It codes for CSARSRTAATNEKLFF.